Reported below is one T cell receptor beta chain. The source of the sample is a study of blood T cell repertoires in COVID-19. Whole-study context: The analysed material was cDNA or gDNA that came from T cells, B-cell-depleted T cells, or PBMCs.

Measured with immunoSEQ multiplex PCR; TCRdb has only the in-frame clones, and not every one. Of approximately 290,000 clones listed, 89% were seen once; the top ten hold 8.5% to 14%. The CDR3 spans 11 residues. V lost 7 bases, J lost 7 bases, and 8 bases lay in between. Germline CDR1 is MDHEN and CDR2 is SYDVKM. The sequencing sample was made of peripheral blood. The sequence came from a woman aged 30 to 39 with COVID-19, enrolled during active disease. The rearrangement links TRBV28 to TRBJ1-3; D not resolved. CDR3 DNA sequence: TGTGCCAGCAAAACTATGAACACCATATATTTT. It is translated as CASKTMNTIYF.